These 31 T cell receptor beta chains came from one sample sequenced in a study of OX40 agonist ivuxolimab in advanced cancers. Some clones are missing from TCRdb's copy, which holds only in-frame ones; the method was immunoSEQ multiplex PCR. The profile shows over 70,000 clones, around four fifths of them singletons. Sequenced material: CD4+ or CD8+ T cells sorted from blood, taken in a trial of the OX40 agonist ivuxolimab. These receptor sequences come from an adult with an advanced solid tumor such as melanoma, head and neck, liver or kidney cancer.

This clone was seen only a few times. V gene TRBV5-1 combines with J gene TRBJ1-5; TRBD1 is a possible D gene (5 bases). CDR3 length: 15 residues. Trimming removed 1 base from V and 4 bases from J, with 12 bases in between. Germline V CDR1 and CDR2: SGHRS, YFSETQ. CDR3 in amino acids: CASSLHGTGNQPQHF. CDR3 DNA sequence: TGCGCCAGCAGCTTGCACGGGACCGGGAATCAGCCCCAGCATTTT.

The chain uses TRBV2 and TRBJ1-5, with 8 bases fitting TRBD1. Trimming took 5 bases from V and 6 from J; bases not matched to a gene: 9. This CDR3 contains 15 residues. CDR1 is SNHLY, CDR2 FYNNEI, per germline. CDR3 sequence: CASSYQGALGQPQHF. The DNA for the CDR3 is TGTGCCAGCAGTTACCAGGGGGCCCTCGGTCAGCCCCAGCATTTT.

The V call is TRBV7-9, the J call TRBJ2-7; TRBD2 is a possible D gene (7 bases). There are 16 residues in the CDR3. V dropped 6 bases and J dropped 5 bases, with 23 bases sitting between them. Per the germline V gene, CDR1 is SEHNR and CDR2 is FQNEAQ (reference sequence). For the CDR3, the DNA is TGTGCCAGCAGACCCACCTCCGGGGGGCGAGGGAACGAGCAGTACTTC. This codes for CASRPTSGGRGNEQYF.

The V call is TRBV11-2, the J call TRBJ1-3, with TRBD1 identical over 7 bases. Per the germline V gene, CDR1 is SGHAT and CDR2 is FQNNGV. This CDR3 is built from 19 residues. V lost 1 base and J lost 0; bases outside the gene matches: 12. Written as DNA, the CDR3 is TGTGCCAGCAGCTTAGTGTCGGACGCCGGGACAGCCTCTGGAAACACCATATATTTT. Translation gives CASSLVSDAGTASGNTIYF. Full variable domain (outside the CDR3, taken from reference TRBV11-2 and TRBJ1-3): EAGVAQSPRYKIIEKRQSVAFWCNPISGHATLYWYQQILGQGPKLLIQFQNNGVVDDSQLPKDRFSAERLKGVDSTLKIQPAKLEDSAVYLCASSLVSDAGTASGNTIYFGEGSWLTVV.

V gene TRBV5-1 combines with J gene TRBJ2-5; D gene unclear. Trimming stripped 5 bases from V and 3 bases from J, with 14 bases between. The CDR3 is 14 amino acids. The V gene's germline CDR1 is SGHRS and CDR2 YFSETQ. CDR3 coding DNA: TGCGCCAGCAGTTTTACGGACGAGAAAGAGACCCAGTACTTC. Its protein product is CASSFTDEKETQYF.

The chain links TRBV7-2 to TRBJ1-1, with TRBD1 as a possible D gene (6 bases). V was shortened by 3 bases and J by 4 bases, with 15 bases between the two germline ends. CDR1 is SGHTA, CDR2 FQGNSA, per germline. This CDR3 is 15 amino acids long. The CDR3 region is CASSFGGGGRTEAFF. The CDR3 nucleotides read TGTGCCAGCAGCTTCGGGGGGGGCGGTCGCACTGAAGCTTTCTTT.

The gene calls are TRBV14 and TRBJ2-4; 8 bases align to TRBD2. This CDR3 region has 14 residues. Germline V gene lookup returns CDR1 SGHDN and CDR2 FVKESK. V was pared by 4 bases and J by 15 bases, with 14 bases of the junction left unmatched. The CDR3 loop reads CASSLHAAGGSMYF. The CDR3 nucleotides read TGTGCCAGCAGCCTACACGCGGCGGGGGGAAGTATGTACTTC. The variable domain in full, with the rest retrieved from reference TRBV14 and TRBJ2-4, is EAGVTQFPSHSVIEKGQTVTLRCDPISGHDNLYWYRRVMGKEIKFLLHFVKESKQDESGMPNNRFLAERTGGTYSTLKVQPAELEDSGVYFCASSLHAAGGSMYFGAGTRLSVL.

V and J are TRBV18 and TRBJ1-1, with TRBD1 matching 8 bases. Losses at the gene ends were 5 bases for V and 3 bases for J; bases not matched to a gene: 11. Germline assignment: CDR1 KGHSH and CDR2 LQKENI. This CDR3 has 16 residues. In nucleotides, the CDR3 is TGTGCCAGCTCATGGGACAGGAAGATGTCTGACACTGAAGCTTTCTTT. Its translation: CASSWDRKMSDTEAFF.

The chain joins TRBV7-2 to TRBJ2-2; the D gene is possibly TRBD2 (5 bases). The V gene lost 1 base and the J gene lost 3 bases, with 15 bases spanning the gap. The CDR3 loop spans 17 amino acids. The germline gives CDR1 SGHTA, CDR2 FQGNSA. The chain's CDR3 is CASSLVPGIPYTGELFF. CDR3 nucleotide sequence: TGTGCCAGCAGCTTAGTCCCGGGGATTCCATACACCGGGGAGCTGTTTTTT.

The chain uses TRBV7-9 and TRBJ1-5; D is possibly TRBD1 (6 bases). The CDR3 runs to 14 residues. Germline CDR1 and CDR2: SEHNR and FQNEAQ (reference sequence). V shed 5 bases and J shed 3 bases, with 11 bases lying between them. The CDR3 nucleotides are TGTGCCAGCAGCCCCGGACAGAACAATCAGCCCCAGCATTTT. Translating it yields CASSPGQNNQPQHF. Supplemented by reference TRBV7-9 and TRBJ1-5, the full variable domain reads DTGVSQNPRHKITKRGQNVTFRCDPISEHNRLYWYRQTLGQGPEFLTYFQNEAQLEKSRLLSDRFSAERPKGSFSTLEIQRTEQGDSAMYLCASSPGQNNQPQHFGDGTRLSIL.

The chain combines TRBV11-2 with TRBJ2-7, with TRBD1 matching 10 bases. V shed 0 bases and J 10 bases; nucleotides not matched to a gene: 9. The CDR3 runs 15 residues. In germline, CDR1 is SGHAT, CDR2 FQNNGV. The CDR3 DNA is TGTGCCAGCAGCTTAGAATTGGGGACAGGGGTCTCCCAGTACTTC. Protein sequence: CASSLELGTGVSQYF.

This chain links TRBV19 with TRBJ2-7; 10 bases are shared with TRBD2. J was trimmed by 2 bases and V by 9 bases; bases with no gene match: 7. There are 14 residues in the CDR3. CDR1 is LNHDA and CDR2 is SQIVND in the germline V gene (reference sequence). Here the CDR3 DNA reads TGTGCCAGCTCTCGGACTAGCGGACCCTACGAGCAGTACTTC. This encodes CASSRTSGPYEQYF. Based on the CDR3 plus reference TRBV19 and TRBJ2-7, the full variable domain is DGGITQSPKYLFRKEGQNVTLSCEQNLNHDAMYWYRQDPGQGLRLIYYSQIVNDFQKGDIAEGYSVSREKKESFPLTVTSAQKNPTAFYLCASSRTSGPYEQYFGPGTRLTVT.

The chain uses TRBV7-3 and TRBJ1-6; D call uncertain. This CDR3 comprises 13 residues. CDR1 and CDR2 (germline): SGHTA, FQGTGA. Trimming removed 0 bases from V and 9 bases from J, with 6 bases in between. CDR3 amino acids: CASSLTGSSPLHF. The CDR3 coding sequence is TGTGCCAGCAGCTTAACGGGGAGTTCACCCCTCCACTTT. Together with reference TRBV7-3 and TRBJ1-6, the CDR3 gives the full variable domain: GAGVSQTPSNKVTEKGKYVELRCDPISGHTALYWYRQSLGQGPEFLIYFQGTGAADDSGLPNDRFFAVRPEGSVSTLKIQRTERGDSAVYLCASSLTGSSPLHFGNGTRLTVT.

CDR3 loop: CASTTGAYGYTF. The CDR3 DNA reads as TGTGCCAGCACCACAGGGGCCTATGGCTACACCTTC. The rearrangement joins TRBV9 to TRBJ1-2; 7 bases fit TRBD1. The CDR3 length is 12 residues. Germline values: CDR1 SGDLS, CDR2 YYNGEE. The V segment lost 6 bases and the J segment 4 bases; nucleotides outside the gene matches: 3.

The chain recombines TRBV9 with TRBJ1-1; the D gene is possibly TRBD1 (6 bases). CDR3 length: 16 amino acids. Trimming took 4 bases from V and 0 from J, leaving 16 bases between them. Germline CDR1 reads SGDLS; CDR2 reads YYNGEE. The chain's CDR3 is CASSQGREGMNTEAFF. CDR3 coding DNA: TGTGCCAGCAGCCAGGGGAGGGAGGGGATGAACACTGAAGCTTTCTTT. The complete variable domain, with remaining parts taken from reference TRBV9 and TRBJ1-1, reads DSGVTQTPKHLITATGQRVTLRCSPRSGDLSVYWYQQSLDQGLQFLIQYYNGEERAKGNILERFSAQQFPDLHSELNLSSLELGDSALYFCASSQGREGMNTEAFFGQGTRLTVV.

The J gene is TRBJ1-2, the V gene TRBV27; 7 bases are a match to TRBD1. The length of the CDR3 is 13 residues. The V and J ends lost 4 bases and 8 bases, in that order; junction bases with no gene match: 7. CDR1 and CDR2 from the germline V gene are MNHEY and SMNVEV (reference sequence). CDR3 amino acids: CASSSPGGRGYTF. The DNA of the CDR3 is TGTGCCAGCAGTTCCCCAGGGGGACGGGGCTACACCTTC.

The rearrangement uses TRBV7-2 and TRBJ2-5, with 10 nucleotides matching TRBD1. The CDR3 is 15 amino acids. Trimming cost V 3 bases and J 4 bases; bases outside gene matches: 5. In germline, CDR1 is SGHTA, CDR2 FQGNSA. The CDR3 DNA reads as TGTGCCAGCAGCTTCTCCGGGACAGGGGCAGAGACCCAGTACTTC. Amino acids: CASSFSGTGAETQYF. The full variable domain, its missing parts supplied by reference TRBV7-2 and TRBJ2-5, is GAGVSQSPSNKVTEKGKDVELRCDPISGHTALYWYRQSLGQGLEFLIYFQGNSAPDKSGLPSDRFSAERTGGSVSTLTIQRTQQEDSAVYLCASSFSGTGAETQYFGPGTRLLVL.

The V and J genes are TRBV4-2 and TRBJ2-3; D remains ambiguous. Looked up from germline, CDR1 is LGHNA and CDR2 is YNFKEQ. Between the trimmed V and J ends, which lost 4 bases and 5 bases, there was a span of 16 bases. The CDR3 covers 15 residues. The CDR3 sequence is CASSPLGNYRDTQYF. CDR3 sequence (DNA): TGTGCCAGCAGCCCCTTAGGGAACTATCGAGATACGCAGTATTTT.

The chain employs TRBV5-5 and TRBJ1-4, with TRBD1 as a possible D gene (6 bases). This CDR3 is 16 amino acids long. Trimming removed 2 bases from V and 2 bases from J, with 13 bases in between. Germline V gene lookup returns CDR1 SGHKS and CDR2 YYEKEE (reference sequence). CDR3 residues: CASSFYRAGTNEKLFF. DNA for the CDR3: TGTGCCAGCAGCTTTTACAGGGCTGGCACTAATGAAAAACTGTTTTTT.

In this sample, this clone turned up many times. The chain recombines TRBV18 with TRBJ1-5; 7 positions match TRBD1. The germline gives CDR1 KGHSH, CDR2 LQKENI. The trim removed 6 bases at V and 3 bases at J, leaving 8 bases unmatched. The CDR3 extends over 15 amino acids. The CDR3 reads CASSRAGGFNQPQHF. DNA of the CDR3: TGTGCCAGCTCCAGGGCAGGGGGTTTCAATCAGCCCCAGCATTTT.

This chain uses TRBV6-5 with TRBJ1-4, with TRBD1 matching over 8 bases. The J segment lost 7 bases and the V segment lost 2 bases, leaving 0 bases of the junction unmatched. This CDR3 region has 13 residues. CDR1 and CDR2 (germline): MNHEY, SVGAGI. In DNA, the CDR3 is TGTGCCAGCAGTTACGGGACAGGTGAAAAACTGTTTTTT. Its translation: CASSYGTGEKLFF.

This clone was found many times. J is TRBJ2-7 and V is TRBV9, with 9 bases that match TRBD1. Germline trimming cut 3 bases from V and 3 bases from J; bases unmatched to any gene: 10. Germline V gives CDR1 SGDLS, CDR2 YYNGEE. This CDR3 comprises 16 residues. CDR3 coding DNA: TGTGCCAGCAGCGCCGCCGCAGACAGGGGGGACTACGAGCAGTACTTC. Translating gives CASSAAADRGDYEQYF.

This sequence joins TRBV6-5 and TRBJ1-5, with D unresolved. V was pared by 2 bases and J by 7 bases, with 12 bases between. Germline values: CDR1 MNHEY, CDR2 SVGAGI. This CDR3 region has 14 residues. The CDR3 region has the DNA TGTGCCAGCAGTTACGATAGGGTATGGCAGCCCCAGCATTTT. It codes for CASSYDRVWQPQHF.

The chain links TRBV30 to TRBJ2-2; D is uncertain. The CDR3 contains 14 residues. Germline V CDR1 and CDR2: GTSNPN, SVGIG (reference sequence). The ends were cut back, 0 bases at V and 7 bases at J, with 12 bases in the middle. The CDR3 DNA reads as TGTGCCTGGAGTGTATCCCGGACGGACGGGGAGCTGTTTTTT. This gives the protein CAWSVSRTDGELFF.

The rearrangement links TRBV15 to TRBJ1-1; a possible D gene is TRBD1 (6 bases). The CDR3 contains 15 residues. Trimming removed 1 base at V and 2 bases at J, with 11 bases between. CDR1 LNHNV and CDR2 YYDKDF come from the germline V gene (reference sequence). CDR3: CATSRVGARNTEAFF. Written as DNA, the CDR3 is TGTGCCACCAGCAGAGTGGGGGCACGAAACACTGAAGCTTTCTTT.

The table lists this clone with a count of one. The V gene is TRBV4-1, the J gene TRBJ1-5; D is possibly TRBD1 (6 bases). Trimming removed 0 bases at V and 4 bases at J, with 13 bases between. The CDR3 contains 16 residues. Germline V gene sequence: CDR1 MGHRA, CDR2 YSYEKL. The CDR3 bases are TGCGCCAGCAGCCAAGAATCACAGGGAAGGAATCAGCCCCAGCATTTT. Amino acid sequence: CASSQESQGRNQPQHF.

The gene calls are TRBV7-3 and TRBJ2-3; 10 bases map to TRBD1. The CDR3 length is 17 residues. The junction had 7 bases not matched to a gene; V was cut back by 3 bases and J by 1 base. The germline CDR1 and CDR2 sequences are SGHTA and FQGTGA. The CDR3 is CASSLSGTGERTDTQYF. For the CDR3, the DNA is TGTGCCAGCAGCTTGTCCGGGACAGGGGAGCGCACAGATACGCAGTATTTT.

The J gene is TRBJ2-4, the V gene TRBV7-9; 9 bases align to TRBD1. The CDR3 covers 15 residues. Trimming cost V 5 bases and J 7 bases; bases outside gene matches: 9. Germline CDR1 SEHNR, CDR2 FQNEAQ (reference sequence). The CDR3 spells CASSLAGTGLNIQYF. Here the CDR3 DNA reads TGTGCCAGCAGCCTCGCGGGGACAGGGCTGAACATTCAGTACTTC.

This clone showed up many times. The rearrangement uses TRBV5-1 and TRBJ1-4; D may be TRBD1 (5 bases). V lost 5 bases to trimming and J lost 10 bases, with 18 bases between them. CDR1 and CDR2 from the germline V gene are SGHRS and YFSETQ. The CDR3 sequence is 14 residues long. CDR3 nucleotide sequence: TGCGCCAGCAGTTCCGGGGACCCTAGGGGAAAACTGTTTTTT. As protein: CASSSGDPRGKLFF.

This clone was recorded only once. V and J are TRBV6-5 and TRBJ1-1; no clear D gene. The CDR3 is 15 residues long. Trimming pared 0 bases from V and 0 bases from J, leaving 8 bases between. Germline CDR1 is MNHEY and CDR2 is SVGAGI. The DNA of the CDR3 is TGTGCCAGCAGTTACTCGGGGAGCATGAACACTGAAGCTTTCTTT. Translation gives CASSYSGSMNTEAFF.

This chain connects TRBV11-2 to TRBJ2-5, with D possibly called TRBD1 or TRBD2 (5 bases each). From germline, CDR1 is SGHAT and CDR2 FQNNGV. V lost 5 bases and J lost 2, with 12 bases in between. This CDR3 is built from 14 residues. The CDR3 DNA reads as TGTGCCAGCAGCCAATTTGGGGGACAAGAGACCCAGTACTTC. This gives the protein CASSQFGGQETQYF.